This TCR beta chain was captured by sequencing in a study of cytomegalovirus exposure and HLA in healthy donors. Broader study findings: Analyzed later, most CMV-associated TCR beta chains appeared HLA-restricted.

V was clipped by 4 bases and J by 2 bases, with 18 bases between them. Germline loops: CDR1 SEHNR, CDR2 FQNEAQ (reference sequence). The CDR3 consists of 17 residues. About this clone itself: The antigen is not known.

The study ran its PCR with 60 Vbeta and 13 Jbeta primers. In the original processing: Around 83 million unique TCR beta chains, about 12 million shared, were counted in a later analysis. Using immunoSEQ multiplex PCR, the repertoire was profiled, and TCRdb retains in-frame clones only, with some absent. V and J calls and clone size come straight from that table; D and trimming were deduced from the DNA. The sample consists of approximately 81,000 clones, 65% to 75% of them appearing once. The sequence was obtained from a man aged 35 to 55 in good health and CMV-seropositive. Sequenced material: PBMCs. The chain has TRBV7-9 and TRBJ2-1; no reliable D call. The CDR3 reads CASSSSNLVAPYNEQFF. In DNA, the CDR3 is TGTGCCAGCAGCTCCTCGAACCTAGTGGCTCCCTACAATGAGCAGTTCTTC. The full variable domain, rest sourced from reference TRBV7-9 and TRBJ2-1, is DTGVSQNPRHKITKRGQNVTFRCDPISEHNRLYWYRQTLGQGPEFLTYFQNEAQLEKSRLLSDRFSAERPKGSFSTLEIQRTEQGDSAMYLCASSSSNLVAPYNEQFFGPGTRLTVL.